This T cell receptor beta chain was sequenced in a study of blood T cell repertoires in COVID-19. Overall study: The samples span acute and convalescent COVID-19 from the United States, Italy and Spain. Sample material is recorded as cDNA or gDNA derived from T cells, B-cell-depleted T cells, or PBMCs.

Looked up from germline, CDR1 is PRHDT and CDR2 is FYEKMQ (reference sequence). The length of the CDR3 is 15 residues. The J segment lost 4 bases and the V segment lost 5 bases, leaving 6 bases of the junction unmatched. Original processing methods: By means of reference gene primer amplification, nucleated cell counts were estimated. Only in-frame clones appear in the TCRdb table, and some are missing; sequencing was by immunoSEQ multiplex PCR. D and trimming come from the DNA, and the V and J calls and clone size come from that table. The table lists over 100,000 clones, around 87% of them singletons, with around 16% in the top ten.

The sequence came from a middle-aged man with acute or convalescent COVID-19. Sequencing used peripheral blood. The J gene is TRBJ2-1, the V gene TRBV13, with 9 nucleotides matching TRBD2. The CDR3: CASSLIAGEYNEQFF. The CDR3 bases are TGTGCCAGCAGCCTAATAGCGGGAGAGTACAATGAGCAGTTCTTC.